Included here is one T cell receptor beta chain sequence, with context. Its antigen remains unknown. The data are from a study of T cell responses to AZD1222 COVID-19 vaccine. Whole-study findings and limits: The sample set comprised mostly white British donors with more females, and clonal diversity was possibly underestimated. Targeting of unmutated variant regions was reportedly seen in nearly half of spike-specific TCRs. Repertoire collection took place solely once the T cell response had peaked.

Per the germline V gene, CDR1 is SGHAT and CDR2 is FQNNGV. The CDR3 consists of 14 residues. V shed 3 bases and J 4 bases; nucleotides not matched to a gene: 4. The protocol was immunoSEQ multiplex PCR, while the TCRdb copy is restricted to in-frame clones and leaves out a portion. Altogether some 150,000 clones are present, around 92% being singletons, with the ten largest covering about 4.5%. This clonotype was sampled from an adult in good health. The sequencing used peripheral blood, collected on day 0 of MenACWY control vaccination. The chain links TRBV11-2 to TRBJ2-7; 9 nucleotides match TRBD2. The CDR3 sequence: CASSFAGGPYEQYF. CDR3 DNA sequence: TGTGCCAGCAGCTTTGCGGGAGGGCCATACGAGCAGTACTTC.